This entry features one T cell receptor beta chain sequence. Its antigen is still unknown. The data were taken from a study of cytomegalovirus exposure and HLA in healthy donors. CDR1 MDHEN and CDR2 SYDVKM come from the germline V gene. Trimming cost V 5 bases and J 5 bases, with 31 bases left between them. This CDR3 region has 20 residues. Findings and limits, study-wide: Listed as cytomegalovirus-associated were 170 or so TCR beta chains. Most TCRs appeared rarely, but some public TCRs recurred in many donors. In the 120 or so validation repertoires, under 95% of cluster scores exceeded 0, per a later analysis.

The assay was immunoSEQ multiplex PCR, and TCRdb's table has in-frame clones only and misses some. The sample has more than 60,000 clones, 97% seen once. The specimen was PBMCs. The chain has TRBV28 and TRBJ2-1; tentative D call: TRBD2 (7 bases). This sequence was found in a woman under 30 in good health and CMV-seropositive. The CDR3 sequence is CASSLRGGFFRSRPNNEQFF. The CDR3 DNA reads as TGTGCCAGCAGTCTTAGGGGGGGATTTTTTAGATCACGTCCTAACAATGAGCAGTTCTTC.